These 20 T cell receptor beta chains came from one sample sequenced in a study of shared clonotypes between healthy human individuals. Libraries were prepared by immunoSEQ multiplex PCR; TCRdb keeps only in-frame clonotypes and omits some of them. The sample gives some 2.3 million clones, 85% to 95% of which show up once; about 0.41% is in the top ten. Sample: naive CD4+ T cells from PBMCs. Documented subset: CD45RA+ positively selected. The receptor source for this set is a man between 18 and 29 years old in good health. Some clones in this sample may be carry-over from other donors' samples.

This rearrangement joins TRBV9 to TRBJ1-3, with a possible D match to TRBD1 (5 bases). V dropped 3 bases and J dropped 8 bases, with 24 bases sitting between them. The CDR3 has 17 residues. Per germline, CDR1 SGDLS and CDR2 YYNGEE. The CDR3 loop is CASSASGSRDLGHTIYF. DNA for the CDR3: TGTGCCAGCAGCGCCTCCGGGAGCCGGGACCTAGGGCACACCATATATTTT.

CDR3 sequence (DNA): TGTGCCAGCTCACCGACTAGCGGGAGCCCAGATACGCAGTATTTT. Protein product: CASSPTSGSPDTQYF. The chain carries TRBV18 and TRBJ2-3, with 12 bases fitting TRBD2. The junction had 2 bases not matched to a gene; V was cut back by 3 bases and J by 4 bases. Germline CDR1 is KGHSH and CDR2 is LQKENI. The CDR3 totals 15 residues.

The count of this clone is one. J is TRBJ1-1 and V is TRBV28; no definite D call. V lost 6 bases and J 4 bases, leaving 9 bases between the germline ends. The CDR3 runs 12 residues. Germline lookup yields CDR1 MDHEN and CDR2 SYDVKM. The CDR3 sequence is CASRKPGTEAFF. The CDR3, as DNA: TGTGCCAGCAGGAAACCGGGCACTGAAGCTTTCTTT.

The V gene is TRBV7-9, the J gene TRBJ1-2; no reliable D call. V dropped 4 bases and J dropped 2 bases, with 8 bases sitting between them. Germline CDR1 SEHNR, CDR2 FQNEAQ (reference sequence). The CDR3 is 13 residues long. CDR3 protein: CASSYTLNYGYTF. The CDR3 DNA reads as TGTGCCAGCAGCTACACCCTGAACTATGGCTACACCTTC.

The chain links TRBV9 to TRBJ2-1; weak D call: TRBD2 (5 bases). The ends were cut back, 0 bases at V and 6 bases at J, with 10 bases in the middle. This CDR3 is 14 amino acids long. Germline V gene data show CDR1 as SGDLS and CDR2 as YYNGEE. The CDR3 region has the DNA TGTGCCAGCAGCGTAGTCCGGACTGGCAATGAGCAGTTCTTC. Translating gives CASSVVRTGNEQFF.

The chain uses TRBV30 and TRBJ2-2; no firm D call. The CDR3 length is 13 residues. CDR1 and CDR2 (germline): GTSNPN, SVGIG (reference sequence). V was shortened by 3 bases and J by 1 base, with 6 bases between the two germline ends. In DNA form, the CDR3 reads TGTGCCTGGAGGGCGAGGAACACCGGGGAGCTGTTTTTT. It encodes CAWRARNTGELFF.

This chain links TRBV28 with TRBJ1-4; D possibly corresponds to TRBD1 (6 bases). V lost 6 bases and J 6 bases, leaving 14 bases between the germline ends. CDR3 size: 14 residues. CDR1 MDHEN and CDR2 SYDVKM come from the germline V gene. CDR3 DNA: TGTGCCAGCAGCTCCAGGGGTTTCGATGAAAAACTGTTTTTT. The encoded protein is CASSSRGFDEKLFF.

The rearrangement uses TRBV10-1 and TRBJ1-2, with TRBD1 identical over 8 bases. The CDR3 has 12 amino acids. V dropped 7 bases and J dropped 8; count of bases not matched to a gene: 6. Germline CDR1 and CDR2: WNHNN and SYGVQD (reference sequence). The CDR3 reads CASMQGARGYTF. CDR3 DNA: TGCGCCAGCATGCAGGGGGCAAGAGGCTACACCTTC.

The chain joins TRBV28 to TRBJ2-7; unclear D gene. V dropped 7 bases and J dropped 9 bases, with 16 bases sitting between them. The CDR3 has 12 residues. The germline gives CDR1 MDHEN, CDR2 SYDVKM. Here the CDR3 DNA reads TGTGCCAGCAATCCTCTGGTGGGCGGGCAGTACTTC. Its protein is CASNPLVGGQYF.

The chain carries TRBV4-1 and TRBJ1-5; D call uncertain. Germline values: CDR1 MGHRA, CDR2 YSYEKL. Trimming removed 6 bases at V and 4 bases at J, with 19 bases between. The CDR3 extends over 16 amino acids. CDR3 residues: CASSTRETGLNQPQHF. CDR3 DNA sequence: TGCGCCAGCAGTACAAGGGAGACGGGGTTGAATCAGCCCCAGCATTTT.

The chain is built from TRBV11-2 and TRBJ2-1; D perhaps matches TRBD1 (6 bases). The CDR3 runs to 15 residues. Trimming shortened V by 6 bases and J by 6 bases, and 18 bases separated the two germline ends. Germline values: CDR1 SGHAT, CDR2 FQNNGV. CDR3 region: CASSQVQGQVNEQFF. The CDR3 DNA sequence: TGTGCCAGCAGTCAAGTGCAGGGACAAGTCAATGAGCAGTTCTTC.

The chain joins TRBV4-1 to TRBJ2-1; D might be TRBD1 (6 bases). The CDR3 is made up of 14 amino acids. Germline-derived CDR1 and CDR2 are MGHRA and YSYEKL. The V end was cut by 6 bases, the J end by 7 bases, with 16 bases between. The CDR3 protein is CASRPGDLRNEQFF. CDR3 DNA: TGCGCCAGCAGACCAGGGGACCTTCGAAATGAGCAGTTCTTC.

This clone was observed a few times. The rearrangement links TRBV2 to TRBJ1-5; weak D call: TRBD1 (5 bases). Germline-derived CDR1 and CDR2 are SNHLY and FYNNEI. CDR3 length equals 14 residues. V was cut by 3 bases and J by 5 bases, with 11 bases left in between. This CDR3 is CASSELGGDQPQHF. CDR3 nucleotides: TGTGCCAGCAGTGAGTTGGGGGGGGATCAGCCCCAGCATTTT.

This chain links TRBV7-7 with TRBJ2-1, with 8 bases fitting TRBD1. This CDR3 is 17 amino acids long. Germline CDR1 SSHAT, CDR2 FNYEAQ (reference sequence). Unmatched junction bases numbered 9, after V lost 0 bases and J lost 5 bases. The CDR3 sequence is CASSLAPPGGPNNEQFF. In DNA, the CDR3 is TGTGCCAGCAGCTTAGCTCCGCCAGGGGGCCCTAACAATGAGCAGTTCTTC.

The V gene is TRBV7-2, the J gene TRBJ2-3, with D unclear. CDR1 and CDR2 (germline): SGHTA, FQGNSA. Trimming removed 7 bases from V and 2 bases from J, with 16 bases in between. The CDR3 totals 15 residues. CDR3 DNA sequence: TGTGCCAGCACCTTTTTTGGCAGATCCACAGATACGCAGTATTTT. This sequence encodes CASTFFGRSTDTQYF.

This clone was observed a single time. V gene TRBV9 combines with J gene TRBJ2-1; 8 bases fit TRBD1. This CDR3 region has 15 residues. V was clipped by 4 bases and J by 5 bases; unmatched bases: 8. Germline V gives CDR1 SGDLS, CDR2 YYNGEE. The CDR3 loop reads CASSTRTGLNNEQFF. CDR3 nucleotides: TGTGCCAGCAGCACCCGGACAGGGTTGAACAATGAGCAGTTCTTC.

This clone is a singleton in its sample. The chain employs TRBV7-9 and TRBJ1-1; weak D call: TRBD1 (5 bases). The V and J ends lost 2 bases and 10 bases respectively, with 14 bases between them. The CDR3 covers 13 residues. Per the germline V gene, CDR1 is SEHNR and CDR2 is FQNEAQ (reference sequence). CDR3 sequence reads: CASSLPPGTGAFF. Written as DNA, the CDR3 is TGTGCCAGCAGCTTACCCCCGGGGACCGGAGCTTTCTTT.

This chain uses TRBV7-2 with TRBJ2-3; possible D gene TRBD2, 7 bases. With 6 bases removed from V and 4 bases from J, the gap between germline ends came to 17 bases. The length of the CDR3 is 15 residues. Looked up from germline, CDR1 is SGHTA and CDR2 is FQGNSA. CDR3: CASSPRGGRPDTQYF. In DNA form, the CDR3 reads TGTGCCAGCAGTCCTAGGGGGGGCCGACCAGATACGCAGTATTTT.

This chain links TRBV7-9 with TRBJ2-2; TRBD1 agrees at 11 bases. Germline CDR1 reads SEHNR; CDR2 reads FQNEAQ (reference sequence). After removal of 5 bases from V and 5 bases from J, the junction contained 7 bases not matched to a gene. The CDR3 loop spans 16 amino acids. The CDR3 loop is CASSLGQGVVTGELFF. CDR3 DNA sequence: TGTGCCAGCAGCCTGGGACAGGGGGTTGTGACCGGGGAGCTGTTTTTT. The variable domain in full, with the rest retrieved from reference TRBV7-9 and TRBJ2-2, is DTGVSQNPRHKITKRGQNVTFRCDPISEHNRLYWYRQTLGQGPEFLTYFQNEAQLEKSRLLSDRFSAERPKGSFSTLEIQRTEQGDSAMYLCASSLGQGVVTGELFFGEGSRLTVL.

This chain uses TRBV5-1 with TRBJ2-5, with 9 bases identical to TRBD2. The CDR3 contains 15 residues. The germline gives CDR1 SGHRS, CDR2 YFSETQ. The V gene end was trimmed by 10 bases and the J gene end by 4 bases; junction bases not matched to a gene: 14. The CDR3 DNA follows: TGCGCCTCCACGCGGGGGACACTAGCGGGAGAGACCCAGTACTTC. This codes for CASTRGTLAGETQYF.